These 30 T cell receptor beta chains came from one sample sequenced in a study of T cell repertoires in cytomegalovirus infection. TCRdb reprocessed the reads via MiXCR and lists one record per CDR3 protein. The sample has some 200,000 distinct CDR3 sequences, around 35% seen once; the top ten hold roughly three fifths. Their specific antigens are unknown. Sequencing was performed on CD8+ T cells from cultured PBMCs, taken from culture after CMV antigen stimulation. The receptor source for this set is a human donor in good health (CMV status not recorded). Some clones in this sample may be carry-over from other donors' samples.

In its sample, this clonotype was seen a few times. The gene calls are TRBV2 and TRBJ2-3; D may correspond to TRBD1 or TRBD2 (5 bases each). This CDR3 contains 15 residues. The V end lost 5 bases, the J end lost 1 base, and 13 bases lay between the germline ends. Per the germline V gene, CDR1 is SNHLY and CDR2 is FYNNEI. The CDR3 protein is CASSHPGDGTDTQYF. The CDR3 DNA reads as TGTGCCAGCAGTCATCCCGGGGACGGCACAGATACGCAGTATTTT.

The rearrangement joins TRBV19 to TRBJ2-1, with D hard to call. V lost 0 bases, J lost 9 bases, and 6 bases lay in between. In germline, CDR1 is LNHDA, CDR2 SQIVND (reference sequence). The CDR3 runs to 12 residues. The CDR3 protein is CASSIETSEQFF. DNA of the CDR3: TGTGCCAGTAGTATAGAGACAAGTGAGCAGTTCTTC. Looking up the rest from reference TRBV19 and TRBJ2-1 gives the full variable domain: DGGITQSPKYLFRKEGQNVTLSCEQNLNHDAMYWYRQDPGQGLRLIYYSQIVNDFQKGDIAEGYSVSREKKESFPLTVTSAQKNPTAFYLCASSIETSEQFFGPGTRLTVL.

V gene TRBV20-1 combines with J gene TRBJ1-2, with D possibly matching TRBD1 (5 bases). V lost 6 bases, J lost 6 bases, and 14 bases lay in between. This CDR3 region has 12 residues. Germline values: CDR1 DFQATT, CDR2 SNEGSKA (reference sequence). CDR3 amino acids: CSAPWGGNGYTF. The CDR3 DNA is TGCAGTGCCCCCTGGGGGGGGAATGGCTACACCTTC.

CDR3 nucleotide sequence: TGTGCCAGTAGTTTGGGGGCACAGCCCCAGCATTTT. Amino acids: CASSLGAQPQHF. The chain couples TRBV19 to TRBJ1-5, with D maybe TRBD1 (6 bases). V dropped 5 bases and J dropped 7 bases, with 9 bases sitting between them. This CDR3 has 12 residues. Germline CDR1 LNHDA, CDR2 SQIVND (reference sequence).

The rearrangement joins TRBV4-2 to TRBJ2-2, with 11 bases fitting TRBD2. Germline V lookup: CDR1 LGHNA, CDR2 YNFKEQ. Trimming removed 1 base from V and 6 bases from J; junction bases left unmatched: 13. This CDR3 is 19 amino acids long. This CDR3 reads CASSQAPLAGAGGAGELFF. The CDR3 bases are TGTGCCAGCAGCCAAGCTCCACTAGCGGGAGCGGGAGGGGCCGGGGAGCTGTTTTTT.

Only a few counts were recorded for this clonotype. The V and J genes are TRBV7-8 and TRBJ1-4; D perhaps matches TRBD1 (5 bases). This CDR3 comprises 14 residues. Per the germline V gene, CDR1 is SGHVS and CDR2 is FQNEAQ. V was shortened by 5 bases and J by 4 bases, with 11 bases between the two germline ends. The CDR3 protein is CASSLGRINEKLFF. DNA of the CDR3: TGTGCCAGCAGCCTGGGACGGATTAATGAAAAACTGTTTTTT.

J is TRBJ2-3 and V is TRBV9, with a possible D match to TRBD2 (7 bases). Between the trimmed V and J ends, which lost 0 bases and 4 bases, there was a span of 12 bases. Per the germline V gene, CDR1 is SGDLS and CDR2 is YYNGEE. The CDR3 extends over 15 amino acids. The CDR3 spells CASSVEGEGADTQYF. CDR3 in DNA: TGTGCCAGCAGCGTAGAGGGGGAGGGGGCAGATACGCAGTATTTT. The full variable domain, in which reference TRBV9 and TRBJ2-3 provide the parts outside the CDR3, is DSGVTQTPKHLITATGQRVTLRCSPRSGDLSVYWYQQSLDQGLQFLIQYYNGEERAKGNILERFSAQQFPDLHSELNLSSLELGDSALYFCASSVEGEGADTQYFGPGTRLTVL.

This clonotype has only a few counts. This chain connects TRBV7-2 to TRBJ2-2; 10 positions agree with TRBD2. The germline V gene has CDR1 SGHTA and CDR2 FQGNSA. Trimming took 7 bases from V and 7 from J; bases not matched to a gene: 12. This CDR3 comprises 16 residues. The CDR3 nucleotides read TGTGCCAGCACCACCCCCGGGACTAGCGAGCGCGGGGAGCTGTTTTTT. It is translated as CASTTPGTSERGELFF.

This clonotype was counted between two and nine times. The chain carries TRBV7-2 and TRBJ2-7, with D unclear. The V gene's germline CDR1 is SGHTA and CDR2 FQGNSA. This CDR3 spans 13 amino acids. Trimming removed 4 bases from V and 2 bases from J, with 9 bases in between. CDR3 sequence reads: CASSSPQAYEQYF. The CDR3 DNA reads as TGTGCCAGCAGCTCTCCTCAAGCCTACGAGCAGTACTTC.

The J gene is TRBJ2-1, the V gene TRBV7-6; 7 bases are shared with TRBD1. The germline CDR1 and CDR2 sequences are SGHVS and FNYEAQ. CDR3 length: 14 residues. Losses at the gene ends were 3 bases for V and 7 bases for J; bases not matched to a gene: 6. CDR3 region: CASSFTGERNEQFF. In DNA form, the CDR3 reads TGTGCCAGCAGCTTTACAGGGGAAAGGAATGAGCAGTTCTTC.

The chain is built from TRBV19 and TRBJ2-2; D is uncertain. Trimming pared 8 bases from V and 6 bases from J, leaving 4 bases between. The CDR3 spans 10 residues. The V gene's germline CDR1 is LNHDA and CDR2 SQIVND (reference sequence). The CDR3 region has the DNA TGTGCCAGTCGCGCCGGGGAGCTGTTTTTT. This codes for CASRAGELFF.

This rearrangement joins TRBV7-3 to TRBJ2-1; D might be TRBD1 or TRBD2, each matching 6 bases. V gave up 5 bases and J gave up 4 bases, with 15 bases separating them. Per germline, CDR1 SGHTA and CDR2 FQGTGA. This CDR3 has 15 residues. This CDR3 reads CASSGTRGTYNEQFF. CDR3 coding DNA: TGTGCCAGCAGCGGTACTAGGGGGACTTACAATGAGCAGTTCTTC. Filled out from reference TRBV7-3 and TRBJ2-1, the complete variable domain reads GAGVSQTPSNKVTEKGKYVELRCDPISGHTALYWYRQSLGQGPEFLIYFQGTGAADDSGLPNDRFFAVRPEGSVSTLKIQRTERGDSAVYLCASSGTRGTYNEQFFGPGTRLTVL.

The genes are TRBV10-2 and TRBJ2-3, with TRBD2 identical over 11 bases. Trimming cost V 7 bases and J 6 bases; bases outside gene matches: 6. CDR1 is WSHSY, CDR2 SAAADI, per germline. The CDR3 is made up of 14 amino acids. CDR3 sequence reads: CASTVAGGQDTQYF. The CDR3 bases are TGCGCCAGCACCGTAGCGGGGGGGCAGGATACGCAGTATTTT.

This clonotype was seen only a few times. The chain carries TRBV27 and TRBJ1-1; TRBD1 aligns across 10 bases. J gave up 0 bases and V 3 bases, and 13 bases lay outside the gene matches. This CDR3 spans 19 amino acids. In germline, CDR1 is MNHEY, CDR2 SMNVEV (reference sequence). The CDR3 coding sequence is TGTGCCAGCAGTTTGTTAACCACCGGGGGACAGGGGATGAACACTGAAGCTTTCTTT. Protein: CASSLLTTGGQGMNTEAFF.

This chain joins TRBV12-5 and TRBJ1-1; D gene ambiguous. Germline loops: CDR1 LGHNT, CDR2 FRNRAP. This CDR3 contains 14 residues. Between the trimmed V and J ends, which lost 0 bases and 10 bases, there was a span of 15 bases. The CDR3 region is CASGLVPFQEVAFF. DNA for the CDR3: TGTGCTAGTGGTTTGGTACCCTTTCAAGAGGTAGCTTTCTTT.

V is TRBV29-1 and J is TRBJ2-5, with D possibly TRBD2 on 6 matching bases. This CDR3 has 13 residues. From germline, CDR1 is SQVTM and CDR2 ANQGSEA. Trimming removed 8 bases at V and 5 bases at J, with 18 bases between. CDR3 region: CSHGGGGLETQYF. CDR3 nucleotides: TGCAGCCATGGAGGAGGAGGGCTTGAGACCCAGTACTTC.

This sequence joins TRBV28 and TRBJ2-7; D gene unclear. This CDR3 is built from 15 residues. Trimming took off 3 bases at V and 1 base at J, with 13 bases between the two ends. Looked up from germline, CDR1 is MDHEN and CDR2 is SYDVKM. The chain's CDR3 is CASSFGPGLSYEQYF. The CDR3 DNA reads as TGTGCCAGCAGTTTCGGACCGGGCCTATCCTACGAGCAGTACTTC.

This clonotype was found a few times. V is TRBV7-9 and J is TRBJ2-1, with TRBD2 identical over 11 bases. The V gene end was trimmed by 1 base and the J gene end by 3 bases; junction bases not matched to a gene: 5. The CDR3 runs 17 residues. Germline CDR1 is SEHNR and CDR2 is FQNEAQ (reference sequence). The CDR3 DNA is TGTGCCAGCAGCTTAGGTAGGCTAGCGGGAGGCTACAATGAGCAGTTCTTC. Protein product: CASSLGRLAGGYNEQFF.

The chain links TRBV7-6 to TRBJ1-6; tentative D call: TRBD1 (6 bases). The CDR3 is 14 residues long. Looked up from germline, CDR1 is SGHVS and CDR2 is FNYEAQ. V lost 3 bases, J lost 6 bases, and 9 bases lay in between. CDR3 nucleotides: TGTGCCAGCAGCTTTAAAGGGGGTAATTCACCCCTCCACTTT. Translation gives CASSFKGGNSPLHF.

This clonotype showed up just a few times. This chain joins TRBV7-2 and TRBJ2-2; D is perhaps TRBD1 (6 bases). Trimming cost V 5 bases and J 3 bases, with 19 bases left between them. Germline CDR1 reads SGHTA; CDR2 reads FQGNSA. This CDR3 comprises 17 residues. The CDR3, as DNA: TGTGCCAGCAGCCGCCCTAGGCACAGGGCAGACACCGGGGAGCTGTTTTTT. Its translation is CASSRPRHRADTGELFF. The full variable domain, in which reference TRBV7-2 and TRBJ2-2 provide the parts outside the CDR3, is GAGVSQSPSNKVTEKGKDVELRCDPISGHTALYWYRQSLGQGLEFLIYFQGNSAPDKSGLPSDRFSAERTGGSVSTLTIQRTQQEDSAVYLCASSRPRHRADTGELFFGEGSRLTVL.

In its sample, this clonotype was seen a few times. The chain combines TRBV27 with TRBJ2-2; 12 positions agree with TRBD2. Germline CDR1 reads MNHEY; CDR2 reads SMNVEV (reference sequence). The CDR3 extends over 18 amino acids. The junction had 6 bases not matched to a gene; V was cut back by 4 bases and J by 0 bases. For the CDR3, the DNA is TGTGCCAGCAGTTCTTTATCTAGCGGGAGGGCGAACACCGGGGAGCTGTTTTTT. Amino acids: CASSSLSSGRANTGELFF.

This clonotype was counted many times. The chain carries TRBV12-3 or TRBV12-4 and TRBJ1-6, with D possibly TRBD1 on 5 matching bases. The V end was cut by 3 bases, the J end by 7 bases, with 10 bases between. The CDR3 has 14 residues. CDR3 residues: CASSLSGKNSPLHF. In DNA, the CDR3 is TGTGCCAGCAGTTTGTCAGGGAAGAATTCACCCCTCCACTTT.

The V and J genes are TRBV7-3 and TRBJ2-1; TRBD2 matches 13 bases. The ends lost 2 bases at V and 6 bases at J; junction bases unmatched: 7. This CDR3 region has 17 residues. Germline assignment: CDR1 SGHTA and CDR2 FQGTGA. In DNA, the CDR3 is TGTGCCAGCAGCTTAGAACTAGCGGGGGGGCCTGGCAATGAGCAGTTCTTC. Amino acids: CASSLELAGGPGNEQFF.

This clonotype was found a few times. This chain joins TRBV7-6 and TRBJ2-5; 8 bases agree with TRBD1. The CDR3 length is 14 residues. After removal of 4 bases from V and 0 bases from J, the junction contained 1 base not matched to a gene. In germline, CDR1 is SGHVS, CDR2 FNYEAQ. Here the CDR3 reads CASSSQGDQETQYF. In nucleotides, the CDR3 is TGTGCCAGCAGCTCACAGGGGGACCAAGAGACCCAGTACTTC.

The gene calls are TRBV7-9 and TRBJ1-1, with D hard to call. The CDR3 loop spans 15 amino acids. V shed 5 bases and J shed 5 bases, with 18 bases lying between them. Per the germline V gene, CDR1 is SEHNR and CDR2 is FQNEAQ (reference sequence). The DNA for the CDR3 is TGTGCCAGCAGCCCTTGGGGTGTAGAAGGAACTGAAGCTTTCTTT. Protein: CASSPWGVEGTEAFF. Based on the CDR3 plus reference TRBV7-9 and TRBJ1-1, the full variable domain is DTGVSQNPRHKITKRGQNVTFRCDPISEHNRLYWYRQTLGQGPEFLTYFQNEAQLEKSRLLSDRFSAERPKGSFSTLEIQRTEQGDSAMYLCASSPWGVEGTEAFFGQGTRLTVV.

In this sample, this clonotype turned up a few times. The rearrangement joins TRBV29-1 to TRBJ1-1; TRBD1 might be the D (5 bases). Trimming shortened V by 4 bases and J by 6 bases, and 12 bases separated the two germline ends. This CDR3 contains 12 residues. Looked up from germline, CDR1 is SQVTM and CDR2 is ANQGSEA. The CDR3 spells CSVGPGDAEAFF. In nucleotides, the CDR3 is TGCAGCGTTGGACCGGGGGACGCTGAAGCTTTCTTT. The whole variable domain, filled in from reference TRBV29-1 and TRBJ1-1, reads SAVISQKPSRDICQRGTSLTIQCQVDSQVTMMFWYRQQPGQSLTLIATANQGSEATYESGFVIDKFPISRPNLTFSTLTVSNMSPEDSSIYLCSVGPGDAEAFFGQGTRLTVV.

This clonotype was counted a few times. J is TRBJ2-7 and V is TRBV7-2; D not resolved. Germline values: CDR1 SGHTA, CDR2 FQGNSA. V gave up 6 bases and J gave up 2 bases, with 5 bases separating them. The CDR3 covers 11 residues. The CDR3 reads CASRRAYEQYF. CDR3 bases: TGTGCCAGCAGAAGGGCCTACGAGCAGTACTTC.

J is TRBJ1-1 and V is TRBV11-2, with a tentative D call TRBD1 (6 bases). The germline CDR1 and CDR2 sequences are SGHAT and FQNNGV. V lost 4 bases, J lost 3 bases, and 15 bases lay in between. The CDR3 is 15 residues long. The CDR3 sequence: CASSWAGGADTEAFF. The CDR3 DNA is TGTGCCAGCAGCTGGGCGGGGGGCGCCGACACTGAAGCTTTCTTT.

The chain links TRBV28 to TRBJ1-2; TRBD1 might be the D (6 bases). V was pared by 5 bases and J by 2 bases, with 24 bases between. Germline V lookup: CDR1 MDHEN, CDR2 SYDVKM. The CDR3 covers 18 residues. CDR3 protein: CASSPHRARALLNYGYTF. DNA of the CDR3: TGTGCCAGCAGTCCCCACAGGGCGCGGGCCCTCCTCAACTATGGCTACACCTTC.

This clonotype was picked up a small number of times. The chain couples TRBV10-3 to TRBJ1-2; a possible D gene is TRBD1 (6 bases). The CDR3 has 15 residues. Trimming cost V 7 bases and J 3 bases, with 18 bases left between them. Germline CDR1 and CDR2: ENHRY and SYGVKD. The DNA of the CDR3 is TGTGCCATCACCGAACTGCTAGGGGGAGACTATGGCTACACCTTC. Translating it yields CAITELLGGDYGYTF.